Below, 10 T cell receptor beta chains from the same sample are listed, as sequenced in a study of a mutant IDH1 vaccine in newly diagnosed glioma (dated by TCRdb to about 2021). Which antigens these TCRs recognize remains unknown. The time point label of this sample denotes: week 23, last vaccination. Each vaccine dose, consisting of 300 ug of a 20-mer mutant IDH1 peptide in Montanide, was administered subcutaneously with topical imiquimod. The library was made by the immunoSEQ multiplex PCR assay. TCRdb mirrors the immuneACCESS table, restricted to in-frame sequences. Some clones are absent from its copies; in checked studies, under half trace to an unresolved V gene, and the reason for the others is unknown. This sample gives over 35,000 clones in total; more than 80% of them show up just once. Of the sample, 4% to 6% is held by the ten largest clones. The material was PBMCs, obtained from a glioma patient whose treatment included an IDH1 peptide vaccine. These receptors all stem from a man between 35 and 55 years old with glioma.

By share, this clone counts as large. CDR3 coding DNA: TGTGCCAGCAGCGACACAGATACGCAGTATTTT. Protein: CASSDTDTQYF. The chain joins TRBV9 to TRBJ2-3; D remains unclear. CDR1 is SGDLS, CDR2 YYNGEE, per germline. Trimming took off 3 bases at V and 2 bases at J, with 1 base between the two ends. The CDR3 runs 11 residues.

The chain joins TRBV19 to TRBJ1-1, with 9 nucleotides matching TRBD1. This CDR3 has 17 amino acids. Per germline, CDR1 LNHDA and CDR2 SQIVND (reference sequence). J was trimmed by 1 base and V by 6 bases; bases with no gene match: 12. The CDR3: CASRTIYRGRRNTEAFF. Written as DNA, the CDR3 is TGTGCCAGTAGGACCATCTACAGGGGGCGAAGGAACACTGAAGCTTTCTTT.

The chain is built from TRBV5-8 and TRBJ1-5; no definite D call. This CDR3 has 15 amino acids. CDR1 and CDR2 (germline): SGHTS, YDEGEE. Trimming took 0 bases from V and 2 from J, leaving 9 bases between them. In nucleotides, the CDR3 is TGTGCCAGCAGCTTGGTTCTTGGCGGCAATCAGCCCCAGCATTTT. Its protein is CASSLVLGGNQPQHF.

The chain employs TRBV9 and TRBJ2-1; D unresolved. Germline CDR1 is SGDLS and CDR2 is YYNGEE. The CDR3 is made up of 11 amino acids. Trimming pared 0 bases from V and 5 bases from J, leaving 0 bases between. CDR3 region: CASSVDNEQFF. DNA of the CDR3: TGTGCCAGCAGCGTAGACAATGAGCAGTTCTTC.

V and J are TRBV10-1 and TRBJ2-3; D possibly uses TRBD1 or TRBD2 (5 bases each). Per germline, CDR1 WNHNN and CDR2 SYGVQD (reference sequence). The CDR3 covers 21 residues. V was pared by 1 base and J by 3 bases, with 29 bases between. The CDR3 loop reads CASSECRWGCRILVGTDTQYF. The CDR3 nucleotides are TGCGCCAGCAGTGAGTGCCGTTGGGGGTGCCGCATTTTGGTCGGGACAGATACGCAGTATTTT.

This chain uses TRBV11-3 with TRBJ2-1, with TRBD2 identical over 12 bases. The V and J ends lost 0 bases and 4 bases, in that order; junction bases with no gene match: 4. Germline CDR1 is SGHNT and CDR2 is YENEEA. There are 17 residues in the CDR3. The CDR3 region has the DNA TGTGCCAGCAGCTTAGATCCCACTAGCGGGGGGTACAATGAGCAGTTCTTC. Its translation: CASSLDPTSGGYNEQFF.

CDR3 loop: CASSFPGKTYEQYF. The CDR3 bases are TGTGCCAGCAGCTTCCCGGGAAAGACCTACGAGCAGTACTTC. The chain carries TRBV7-9 and TRBJ2-7; tentative D call: TRBD2 (5 bases). Deletions cut 3 bases from V and 2 bases from J, with 11 bases between. CDR1 is SEHNR, CDR2 FQNEAQ, per germline (reference sequence). CDR3 length: 14 amino acids.

This rearrangement joins TRBV9 to TRBJ2-3; 9 bases agree with TRBD1. The germline gives CDR1 SGDLS, CDR2 YYNGEE. The CDR3 has 17 residues. Trimming removed 0 bases from V and 4 bases from J; junction bases left unmatched: 9. The CDR3 here is CASSVDLPGQGADTQYF. The CDR3, as DNA: TGTGCCAGCAGCGTAGACCTCCCGGGACAGGGTGCAGATACGCAGTATTTT.

The V call is TRBV6-5, the J call TRBJ2-5, with 8 nucleotides matching TRBD2. Losses at the gene ends were 4 bases for V and 3 bases for J; bases not matched to a gene: 7. Germline V gene data show CDR1 as MNHEY and CDR2 as SVGAGI. This CDR3 spans 15 amino acids. The CDR3 DNA is TGTGCCAGCAGTTTTTGGGGCGGGGGGAAAGAGACCCAGTACTTC. This encodes CASSFWGGGKETQYF.

The rearrangement joins TRBV18 to TRBJ2-7; a weak D match, TRBD1 (6 bases). This CDR3 spans 13 amino acids. Deletions cut 1 base from V and 6 bases from J, with 10 bases between. Looked up from germline, CDR1 is KGHSH and CDR2 is LQKENI. The CDR3 region is CASSPQVGGEQYF. The CDR3 DNA sequence: TGTGCCAGCTCACCACAGGTAGGGGGCGAGCAGTACTTC.